The clone carrying this T cell receptor beta chain appeared a single time. Its specificity is not known. The entry originates in a study of CD8+ T cells in alopecia areata. Regarding the study as a whole: Researchers reported that TCR sharing among patients proved less clear than in mice, possibly HLA-linked. Resident alphabeta T-cell populations of normal skin are likewise subject to sequencing in scalp samples. Across lesional scalp, and particularly alopecia totalis/universalis, clonality surpassed that of normal scalp.

Extracted RNA was reverse transcribed, and the resulting cDNA served as sequencing template. Sequencing was performed with immunoSEQ multiplex PCR; in TCRdb, only in-frame clones are kept and a portion is missing. This sample yields approximately 12,000 clones, of which about three fifths are seen a single time; about 14% belongs to the top ten. Germline CDR1 and CDR2: MNHEY and SVGAGI. The V end was cut by 6 bases, the J end by 6 bases, with 21 bases between. CDR3 length equals 15 residues. Punch biopsies of lesional scalp, plus peripheral blood, were taken from alopecia areata patients. The sequence was collected from a human donor with alopecia areata. The chain is built from TRBV6-5 and TRBJ2-7; a weak D match, TRBD2 (5 bases). Sequenced sample: skin. The CDR3 bases are TGTGCCAGCAGCCGTGACATGAGGGAATTTGGCGAGCAGTACTTC. Translating it yields CASSRDMREFGEQYF.